This T cell receptor (beta chain) was sequenced in a study of blood T cell repertoires in COVID-19. Overall study context: The study drew acute and convalescent COVID-19 samples from the United States, Italy and Spain. In each case, the material was cDNA or gDNA derived from T cells, B-cell-depleted T cells, or PBMCs.

Generated by immunoSEQ multiplex PCR, the TCRdb table keeps only in-frame clones and is missing some. In the table there are approximately 59,000 clones, roughly nine tenths of which are singletons. Germline V lookup: CDR1 MNHEY, CDR2 SVGAGI. The V and J ends lost 0 bases and 6 bases respectively, with 9 bases between them. There are 13 residues in the CDR3. What was sequenced was peripheral blood. The TCR sequence derives from a human donor in a cohort sampled during active COVID-19. The chain uses TRBV6-5 and TRBJ2-7; D gene unclear. Here the CDR3 DNA reads TGTGCCAGCAGTTACTCGCCAGTCCGCGAGCAGTACTTC. Translated: CASSYSPVREQYF.